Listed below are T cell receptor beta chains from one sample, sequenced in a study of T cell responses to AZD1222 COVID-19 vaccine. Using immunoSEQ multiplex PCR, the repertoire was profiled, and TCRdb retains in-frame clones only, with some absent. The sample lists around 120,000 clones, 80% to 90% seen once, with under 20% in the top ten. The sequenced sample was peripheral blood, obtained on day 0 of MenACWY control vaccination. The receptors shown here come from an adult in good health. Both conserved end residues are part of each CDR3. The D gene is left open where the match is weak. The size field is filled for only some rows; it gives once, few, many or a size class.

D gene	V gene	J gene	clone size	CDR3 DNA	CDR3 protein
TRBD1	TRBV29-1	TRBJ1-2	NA	TGCAGCGTTGAGAAGAGGGGGCCGATCTATGGCTACACCTTC	CSVEKRGPIYGYTF
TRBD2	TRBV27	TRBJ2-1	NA	TGTGCCAGCAGTTCGCAAACTAGCGGGAAAGTCTACAATGAGCAGTTCTTC	CASSSQTSGKVYNEQFF
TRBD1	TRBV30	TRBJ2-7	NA	TGTGCCTGGGAACCCACAGGGGTAGCCCACGAGCAGTACTTC	CAWEPTGVAHEQYF
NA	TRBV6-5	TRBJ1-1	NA	TGTGCCAGCAGTCTACGGACAGTTGGGGGGACTGAAGCTTTCTTT	CASSLRTVGGTEAFF
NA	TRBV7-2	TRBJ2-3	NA	TGTGCCAGCAGCTTAGGACGCTTCCGATATACGCAGTATTTT	CASSLGRFRYTQYF
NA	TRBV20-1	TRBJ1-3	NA	TGCAGTGCTAGTGAACGGATCTCTGGAAACACCATATATTTT	CSASERISGNTIYF
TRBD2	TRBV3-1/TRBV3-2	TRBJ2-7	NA	TGTGCCAGCAGCGACCAGCGGGAGAAGGTTGAGCAGTACTTC	CASSDQREKVEQYF
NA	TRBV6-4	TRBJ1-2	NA	TGTGCCAGCAGTGCCGGCGGCTATGGCTACACCTTC	CASSAGGYGYTF
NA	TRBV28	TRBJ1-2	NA	TGTGCCAGCGCCGTGGGGGGGGAATATGGCTACACCTTC	CASAVGGEYGYTF
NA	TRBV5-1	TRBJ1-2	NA	TGCGCCAGCAGCTTGGCCGGGAGACAGGCAGGCGGCTACACCTTC	CASSLAGRQAGGYTF
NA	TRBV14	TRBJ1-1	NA	TGTGCCAGCAGCCAAGATCCTAGGCAGGGGTGGGCTTTCTTT	CASSQDPRQGWAFF
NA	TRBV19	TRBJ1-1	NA	TGTGCCAGTAGTATAGACGCAGGGTTGAACACTGAAGCTTTCTTT	CASSIDAGLNTEAFF
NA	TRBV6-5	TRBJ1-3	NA	TGTGCCAGCAGTTCCGGACAGCTATATGTTGGAAACACCATATATTTT	CASSSGQLYVGNTIYF
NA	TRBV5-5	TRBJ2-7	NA	TGTGCCAGCAGCTTGGCGGGTACCCCCCCCGAGCAGTACTTC	CASSLAGTPPEQYF
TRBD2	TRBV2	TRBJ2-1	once	TGTGCCAGCGGACTGCGGGAGGCTTACAATGAGCAGTTCTTC	CASGLREAYNEQFF
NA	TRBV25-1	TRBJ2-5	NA	TGTGCCAGCAGTGAACTCCGACCCCGCGAAGAGACCCAGTACTTC	CASSELRPREETQYF
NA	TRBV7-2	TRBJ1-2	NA	TGTGCCAGCAGCTCCCAACGGGGAGACGACCGTCATGGCTACACCTTC	CASSSQRGDDRHGYTF
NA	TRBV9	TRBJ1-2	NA	TGTGCCAGCAGCGCTTCATCGACAGTAAACTATGGCTACACCTTC	CASSASSTVNYGYTF
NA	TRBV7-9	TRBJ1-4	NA	TGTGCCAGCAGCAAAAAGGGGTGGGGTGGTGAAAAACTGTTTTTT	CASSKKGWGGEKLFF
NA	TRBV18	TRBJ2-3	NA	TGTGCCAGCTCCCCGTGGGAGGCAGATACGCAGTATTTT	CASSPWEADTQYF
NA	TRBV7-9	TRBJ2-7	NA	TGTGCCAGCAGTGGATCCGGGTGGAACGAGCAGTACTTC	CASSGSGWNEQYF
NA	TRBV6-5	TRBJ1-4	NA	TGTGCCAGCAGTTACCACCCAGTCGGAAATGAAAAACTGTTTTTT	CASSYHPVGNEKLFF
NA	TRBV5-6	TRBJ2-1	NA	TGTGCCAGCAGAGAGACCGGACAGAGCTCCTACAATGAGCAGTTCTTC	CASRETGQSSYNEQFF
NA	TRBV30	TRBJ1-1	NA	TGTGCCTGGACGGTGTACACTGAAGCTTTCTTT	CAWTVYTEAFF
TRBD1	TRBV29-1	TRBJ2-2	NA	TGCAGCGTTGTGACAGGGGGTTCCGGGGAGCTGTTTTTT	CSVVTGGSGELFF
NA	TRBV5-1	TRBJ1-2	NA	TGCGCCAGCAGCTTGGCCGGGCAGCCTAACTATGGCTACACCTTC	CASSLAGQPNYGYTF
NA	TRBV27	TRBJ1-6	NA	TGTGCCAGCAGTGGCCGGTCCCGTAATTCACCCCTCCACTTT	CASSGRSRNSPLHF
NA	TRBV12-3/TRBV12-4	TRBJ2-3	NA	TGTGCCAGCAGTCCCTCGGGAGATACGCAGTATTTT	CASSPSGDTQYF
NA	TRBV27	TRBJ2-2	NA	TGTGCCAGCAGTCCAAGGGGGAGTCACGGGGAGCTGTTTTTT	CASSPRGSHGELFF
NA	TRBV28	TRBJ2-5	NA	TGTGCCAGCAGTTTAGGTCAGACCCAGTACTTC	CASSLGQTQYF
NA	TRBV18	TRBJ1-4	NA	TGTGCCAGCTCACCCGGACTGTCAACAACTAATGAAAAACTGTTTTTT	CASSPGLSTTNEKLFF
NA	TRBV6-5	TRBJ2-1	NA	TGTGCCAGCAGTCCCGACTGGAGCTCCTACAATGAGCAGTTCTTC	CASSPDWSSYNEQFF